This T cell receptor beta chain was recovered during a study of T-cell memory formation after mild COVID-19. Trimming removed 3 bases from V and 7 bases from J, with 19 bases in between. The CDR3 contains 16 residues. Looked up from germline, CDR1 is LGHNA and CDR2 is YSLEER. TCRdb called the 5' RACE reads again in MiXCR, with one record for every CDR3 protein. Of fewer than 250,000 distinct CDR3 sequences listed, 15% are singletons. This clonotype was counted ten times or more. The chain recombines TRBV4-3 with TRBJ2-4; D gene unclear. This sequence originates from an adult woman who had mild COVID-19 (a few samples of this study predate the infection). Cell type and time point are not known. Sequencing was carried out using PBMCs or a T cell subset sorted from them (not recorded which). CDR3 bases: TGCGCCAGCAGCCATTCACGTGAGAGCTCCCGGAACATTCAGTACTTC. This codes for CASSHSRESSRNIQYF.